Listed here are 10 T cell receptor beta chains from one sample, sequenced in a study of CD4 T cells in relation to SARS-CoV-2 and coronaviruses. Libraries were prepared by immunoSEQ multiplex PCR; TCRdb keeps only in-frame clonotypes and omits some of them. The sample consists of 68,000 or so clones, approximately 93% of them appearing once. Before the COVID-19 pandemic, during about 2010-2019, CD4+ T cells were taken from unexposed donors. The specimen was naive CD4+ T cells from PBMCs. Subset in this sample: naive CD4+ T cells isolated by negative enrichment. These receptors originate from a human donor in good health.

The chain combines TRBV11-2 with TRBJ1-5; D uncertain. Trimming shortened V by 4 bases and J by 5 bases, and 6 bases separated the two germline ends. The germline V gene encodes CDR1 SGHAT and CDR2 FQNNGV. This CDR3 is built from 12 residues. In nucleotides, the CDR3 is TGTGCCAGCAGCTCACTGGATCAGCCCCAGCATTTT. Translation: CASSSLDQPQHF.

V gene TRBV28 combines with J gene TRBJ1-2; D is unresolved. With 6 bases removed from V and 4 bases from J, the gap between germline ends came to 3 bases. The CDR3 is 10 amino acids. Per germline, CDR1 MDHEN and CDR2 SYDVKM. CDR3 amino acids: CASRSYGYTF. Here the CDR3 DNA reads TGTGCCAGCAGGAGCTATGGCTACACCTTC.

The rearrangement uses TRBV4-1 and TRBJ2-3; D is perhaps TRBD1 (5 bases). The CDR3 has 14 residues. The germline CDR1 and CDR2 sequences are MGHRA and YSYEKL. The V gene lost 1 base and the J gene lost 5 bases, with 10 bases spanning the gap. Written as DNA, the CDR3 is TGCGCCAGCAGCCAAGCAGGGTCCGGAGATACGCAGTATTTT. Amino acid sequence: CASSQAGSGDTQYF.

V gene TRBV27 combines with J gene TRBJ2-3, with 9 positions matching TRBD2. The CDR3 consists of 15 residues. Per germline, CDR1 MNHEY and CDR2 SMNVEV (reference sequence). Trimming removed 2 bases from V and 4 bases from J; junction bases left unmatched: 4. The CDR3 is CASSLRTSESDTQYF. For the CDR3, the DNA is TGTGCCAGCAGTTTAAGGACTAGCGAGTCAGATACGCAGTATTTT.

This chain connects TRBV2 to TRBJ1-4; D perhaps matches TRBD1 (6 bases). The CDR3 contains 14 residues. Trimming shortened V by 4 bases and J by 7 bases, and 13 bases separated the two germline ends. Germline assignment: CDR1 SNHLY and CDR2 FYNNEI. CDR3: CASSGTRGGEKLFF. In DNA form, the CDR3 reads TGTGCCAGCAGTGGGACGCGAGGGGGTGAAAAACTGTTTTTT.

The chain joins TRBV7-9 to TRBJ1-3; weak D call: TRBD1 (6 bases). Trimming cost V 3 bases and J 2 bases, with 8 bases left between them. Germline CDR1 reads SEHNR; CDR2 reads FQNEAQ (reference sequence). The CDR3 loop spans 14 amino acids. This CDR3 is CASSFSGAGNTIYF. In DNA form, the CDR3 reads TGTGCCAGCAGCTTCTCAGGGGCTGGAAACACCATATATTTT.

The chain links TRBV6-5 to TRBJ1-2; D perhaps matches TRBD1 (6 bases). This CDR3 is 13 amino acids long. Trimming stripped 6 bases from V and 6 bases from J, with 14 bases between. Germline V CDR1 and CDR2: MNHEY, SVGAGI. CDR3 coding DNA: TGTGCCAGCAGAGCACAGGGTTGGGATGGCTACACCTTC. As protein: CASRAQGWDGYTF.

The chain joins TRBV28 to TRBJ2-2, with 10 bases that match TRBD2. The CDR3 loop spans 12 amino acids. Looked up from germline, CDR1 is MDHEN and CDR2 is SYDVKM. The junction had 5 bases not matched to a gene; V was cut back by 11 bases and J by 8 bases. The CDR3 here is CAYQGLAGELFF. The CDR3 region has the DNA TGTGCCTACCAGGGACTAGCGGGGGAGCTGTTTTTT.

The chain combines TRBV20-1 with TRBJ1-2; possible D gene TRBD1, 6 bases. The CDR3 runs 14 residues. Per germline, CDR1 DFQATT and CDR2 SNEGSKA (reference sequence). The V end lost 3 bases, the J end lost 1 base, and 12 bases lay between the germline ends. CDR3 in DNA: TGCAGTGCTAGTAGGGGGGCTGATAACTATGGCTACACCTTC. Translation gives CSASRGADNYGYTF.

The CDR3 loop is CASSERTGGETQYF. The DNA of the CDR3 is TGTGCCAGCAGCGAAAGGACAGGGGGCGAGACCCAGTACTTC. This chain connects TRBV9 to TRBJ2-5; 11 positions agree with TRBD1. Germline CDR1 and CDR2: SGDLS and YYNGEE. The ends lost 3 bases at V and 5 bases at J; junction bases unmatched: 3. The CDR3 spans 14 residues. Based on the CDR3 plus reference TRBV9 and TRBJ2-5, the full variable domain is DSGVTQTPKHLITATGQRVTLRCSPRSGDLSVYWYQQSLDQGLQFLIQYYNGEERAKGNILERFSAQQFPDLHSELNLSSLELGDSALYFCASSERTGGETQYFGPGTRLLVL.